This T cell receptor beta chain was sequenced for a study of prognosis after radiotherapy for stage I lung cancer. The V and J ends lost 7 bases and 2 bases, in that order; junction bases with no gene match: 5. CDR1 and CDR2 (germline): LNHDA, SQIVND (reference sequence). The CDR3 contains 15 residues. Two rounds of multiplex PCR amplified TCR beta CDR3 from genomic DNA. The authors ran first-round PCR with primers specific to each TRBV and TRBJ gene. MiXCR, applied by TCRdb to the multiplex PCR reads, yields one record per CDR3 protein. The sample carries approximately 30,000 distinct CDR3 sequences, around 43% recorded once. As regards this clonotype: Its antigen is as yet unknown.

Study-level results: Post-therapy Shannon entropy was lower in patients developing distant metastases following stereotactic body radiation therapy.

The rearrangement joins TRBV19 to TRBJ2-3, with 11 bases fitting TRBD2. The origin of this receptor is a donor of 50 years or more with non-small cell lung cancer. Material: PBMCs, obtained before or after stereotactic body radiation therapy (not recorded which). The CDR3 nucleotides read TGTGCCAGTACCGGGACTAGCGGATACACAGATACGCAGTATTTT. Protein sequence: CASTGTSGYTDTQYF.